This entry lists 29 T cell receptor beta chains sequenced from one sample in a study of beta chain features in type 1 diabetes. Expressed TCRB transcripts were sequenced after all isolated RNA was converted to cDNA. Method: immunoSEQ multiplex PCR; TCRdb's copy keeps in-frame clones and lacks some. The table lists 200,000 to 250,000 clones, 27% of them singletons. The specimen was central memory CD4+ T cells from blood. These receptors all come from a man aged 25-45 years in good health.

This clone has only a few counts. The gene calls are TRBV5-4 and TRBJ2-2; D gene unclear. Trimming removed 0 bases from V and 2 bases from J, with 5 bases in between. Germline V lookup: CDR1 SGHNT, CDR2 YYREEE (reference sequence). The CDR3 covers 14 residues. The CDR3 coding sequence is TGTGCCAGCAGCTTGGCCACCAACACCGGGGAGCTGTTTTTT. It yields the protein CASSLATNTGELFF.

Many counts were recorded for this clone. Other DNA sequences from this sample encode an identical CDR3 as well. The chain joins TRBV7-9 to TRBJ2-1, with D unresolved. The CDR3 loop spans 13 amino acids. V was pared by 3 bases and J by 0 bases, with 3 bases between. CDR1 is SEHNR and CDR2 is FQNEAQ in the germline V gene (reference sequence). The CDR3 here is CASSFSSYNEQFF. As DNA, the CDR3 is TGTGCCAGCAGCTTCAGCTCCTACAATGAGCAGTTCTTC.

The gene calls are TRBV28 and TRBJ2-5, with TRBD1 as a possible D gene (6 bases). Germline loops: CDR1 MDHEN, CDR2 SYDVKM. The length of the CDR3 is 14 residues. V shed 3 bases and J shed 7 bases, with 15 bases lying between them. CDR3: CASSFPDSRMTQYF. The CDR3 DNA sequence: TGTGCCAGCAGTTTCCCGGACAGCCGGATGACCCAGTACTTC.

The chain carries TRBV11-3 and TRBJ2-7; D uncertain. The CDR3 totals 14 residues. Germline V gene sequence: CDR1 SGHNT, CDR2 YENEEA. Trimming removed 5 bases at V and 0 bases at J, with 11 bases between. CDR3 nucleotide sequence: TGTGCCAGCAGCGCAGGTGGTTCCTCCTACGAGCAGTACTTC. Its protein is CASSAGGSSYEQYF.

The gene calls are TRBV2 and TRBJ2-3; possibly TRBD2 for D (6 bases). Germline values: CDR1 SNHLY, CDR2 FYNNEI. The V gene lost 9 bases and the J gene lost 4 bases, with 17 bases spanning the gap. CDR3 length equals 14 residues. Here the CDR3 DNA reads TGTGCCAGTACACGGGACCCGGGGGCAGATACGCAGTATTTT. Translation: CASTRDPGADTQYF. Complete variable domain (other parts from reference TRBV2 and TRBJ2-3): EPEVTQTPSHQVTQMGQEVILRCVPISNHLYFYWYRQILGQKVEFLVSFYNNEISEKSEIFDDQFSVERPDGSNFTLKIRSTKLEDSAMYFCASTRDPGADTQYFGPGTRLTVL.

This clone was counted a few times. This chain uses TRBV28 with TRBJ2-7; possible D gene TRBD2, 6 bases. V lost 4 bases and J lost 9, with 10 bases in between. The CDR3 spans 11 residues. Germline CDR1 MDHEN, CDR2 SYDVKM. The CDR3 region has the DNA TGTGCCAGCAGTTCGCGGGAAGGGCAGTACTTC. Residues: CASSSREGQYF.

As for this clone: This may be a read error, as it is one base from a much larger clone. This chain uses TRBV19 with TRBJ2-1, with D tentatively TRBD2 (5 bases). The germline V gene encodes CDR1 LNHDA and CDR2 SQIVND (reference sequence). Trimming stripped 9 bases from V and 0 bases from J, with 9 bases between. The length of the CDR3 is 13 residues. The DNA for the CDR3 is TGTGCCAGCGGGGTTAGCTCCTACAATGAGCAGTTCTTC. As protein: CASGVSSYNEQFF.

This sequence joins TRBV7-2 and TRBJ2-7; unclear D gene. Trimming stripped 5 bases from V and 2 bases from J, with 10 bases between. The CDR3 has 13 amino acids. Germline CDR1 is SGHTA and CDR2 is FQGNSA. CDR3 nucleotides: TGTGCCAGCAGCCCTGGATGGACCTACGAGCAGTACTTC. Its protein is CASSPGWTYEQYF.

The chain has TRBV19 and TRBJ1-5, with D possibly being TRBD1 (6 bases). The CDR3 extends over 17 amino acids. CDR1 is LNHDA and CDR2 is SQIVND in the germline V gene (reference sequence). V was cut by 8 bases and J by 3 bases, with 23 bases left in between. DNA of the CDR3: TGTGCCAGTCCGAGAGATAACAGGGAAAGGTCCAATCAGCCCCAGCATTTT. Translating gives CASPRDNRERSNQPQHF.

The sample holds a few counts of this clone. V gene TRBV4-1 combines with J gene TRBJ1-5; D is ambiguous. Germline V gives CDR1 MGHRA, CDR2 YSYEKL. Trimming removed 4 bases at V and 7 bases at J, with 8 bases between. The CDR3 is 12 amino acids. The CDR3, as DNA: TGCGCCAGCAGCCTGCCTGGGCAGCCCCAGCATTTT. This translates into CASSLPGQPQHF.

The chain combines TRBV6-1 with TRBJ2-7; unclear D gene. The germline gives CDR1 MNHNS, CDR2 SASEGT. V lost 2 bases and J 0 bases, leaving 8 bases between the germline ends. The CDR3 runs 14 residues. CDR3 in amino acids: CASSETTISYEQYF. Here the CDR3 DNA reads TGTGCCAGCAGTGAAACCACAATCTCCTACGAGCAGTACTTC.

The J gene is TRBJ2-5, the V gene TRBV29-1, with D hard to call. Deletions cut 4 bases from V and 5 bases from J, with 11 bases between. Germline CDR1 is SQVTM and CDR2 is ANQGSEA. The CDR3 is 12 amino acids. The CDR3 region is CSVATVSETQYF. CDR3 nucleotide sequence: TGCAGCGTTGCGACGGTTTCGGAGACCCAGTACTTC.

The chain has TRBV11-2 and TRBJ2-3; no firm D call. Germline V gene data show CDR1 as SGHAT and CDR2 as FQNNGV. CDR3 length equals 15 residues. The V end lost 5 bases, the J end lost 4 bases, and 16 bases lay between the germline ends. Here the CDR3 reads CASSQQARPSDTQYF. In DNA, the CDR3 is TGTGCCAGCAGCCAGCAGGCTAGGCCGTCAGATACGCAGTATTTT.

This clone came up a few times. V gene TRBV30 combines with J gene TRBJ2-6; D ambiguous. Germline CDR1 GTSNPN, CDR2 SVGIG (reference sequence). The CDR3 has 14 residues. V was shortened by 3 bases and J by 2 bases, with 8 bases between the two germline ends. The CDR3 region is CAWRQSAGANVLTF. The CDR3 coding sequence is TGTGCCTGGAGGCAGTCAGCTGGGGCCAACGTCCTGACTTTC. The full variable domain, with the rest looked up from reference TRBV30 and TRBJ2-6, is SQTIHQWPATLVQPVGSPLSLECTVEGTSNPNLYWYRQAAGRGLQLLFYSVGIGQISSEVPQNLSASRPQDRQFILSSKKLLLSDSGFYLCAWRQSAGANVLTFGAGSRLTVL.

This clone was detected a few times. The V call is TRBV6-5, the J call TRBJ2-7, with D hard to call. The length of the CDR3 is 11 residues. Germline V lookup: CDR1 MNHEY, CDR2 SVGAGI. The V end lost 2 bases, the J end lost 5 bases, and 4 bases lay between the germline ends. The CDR3 reads CASSYRHEQYF. The CDR3 region has the DNA TGTGCCAGCAGTTACCGCCACGAGCAGTACTTC.

The chain is built from TRBV29-1 and TRBJ2-3; 9 positions agree with TRBD2. Per germline, CDR1 SQVTM and CDR2 ANQGSEA. V dropped 7 bases and J dropped 0; count of bases not matched to a gene: 8. This CDR3 region has 15 residues. The CDR3: CSAEGTSTSTDTQYF. CDR3 sequence (DNA): TGCAGCGCCGAAGGGACTAGCACTAGCACAGATACGCAGTATTTT.

V and J are TRBV29-1 and TRBJ1-5; 11 nucleotides align to TRBD1. Per the germline V gene, CDR1 is SQVTM and CDR2 is ANQGSEA. V lost 4 bases to trimming and J lost 1 base; unmatched junction nucleotides: 6. The CDR3 covers 16 residues. The CDR3 DNA reads as TGCAGCGTTGTTTCCGGGACAGGGGGAAGCAATCAGCCCCAGCATTTT. Protein sequence: CSVVSGTGGSNQPQHF.

This clone has just a few counts. One junction end disagrees with the germline gene, perhaps due to a read error. The chain recombines TRBV5-1 with TRBJ2-1; 7 bases match TRBD2. Germline CDR1 SGHRS, CDR2 YFSETQ. The CDR3 totals 15 residues. CDR3 amino acids: CASRLGGSSNNEQFF. CDR3 sequence (DNA): TGCGCCAGCAGATTGGGCGGGAGTTCTAACAATGAGCAGTTCTTC.

Here the CDR3 DNA reads TGCGCCAGCAGCCTAGGCCTCCTAGCGGGATCCCGCCTCAATGAGCAGTTCTTC. Translated: CASSLGLLAGSRLNEQFF. The rearrangement joins TRBV5-1 to TRBJ2-1; 9 bases are a match to TRBD2. The V and J ends lost 4 bases and 6 bases, in that order; junction bases with no gene match: 17. Germline V gene sequence: CDR1 SGHRS, CDR2 YFSETQ. The CDR3 is made up of 18 amino acids. The full variable domain, completed using reference TRBV5-1 and TRBJ2-1, is KAGVTQTPRYLIKTRGQQVTLSCSPISGHRSVSWYQQTPGQGLQFLFEYFSETQRNKGNFPGRFSGRQFSNSRSEMNVSTLELGDSALYLCASSLGLLAGSRLNEQFFGPGTRLTVL.

This clone was picked up many times. The gene calls are TRBV29-1 and TRBJ1-1, with D tentatively TRBD1 (6 bases). The CDR3 contains 12 residues. CDR1 is SQVTM, CDR2 ANQGSEA, per germline. V lost 5 bases, J lost 1 base, and 8 bases lay in between. The CDR3 sequence: CSVLGANTEAFF. Here the CDR3 DNA reads TGCAGCGTTCTGGGGGCGAACACTGAAGCTTTCTTT.

This clone has only a few counts. The chain combines TRBV10-2 with TRBJ2-5, with D hard to call. V was trimmed by 2 bases and J by 7 bases, leaving 14 bases between them. The CDR3 has 14 residues. CDR1 is WSHSY, CDR2 SAAADI, per germline. CDR3 sequence: CASSERIGEGTQYF. In DNA, the CDR3 is TGCGCCAGCAGTGAGAGGATTGGAGAAGGGACCCAGTACTTC.

The chain is built from TRBV14 and TRBJ2-1, with D hard to call. This CDR3 has 16 residues. The V end lost 1 base, the J end lost 1 base, and 11 bases lay between the germline ends. Germline V gene lookup returns CDR1 SGHDN and CDR2 FVKESK. CDR3 in amino acids: CASSQVLSSSYNEQFF. Here the CDR3 DNA reads TGTGCCAGCAGCCAAGTATTAAGCTCGTCCTACAATGAGCAGTTCTTC.

The sample holds many counts of this clone. The chain recombines TRBV10-3 with TRBJ2-7, with D perhaps TRBD2 (5 bases). Germline lookup yields CDR1 ENHRY and CDR2 SYGVKD. The CDR3 runs 15 residues. The V end lost 7 bases, the J end lost 3 bases, and 19 bases lay between the germline ends. The CDR3 coding sequence is TGTGCCATCACCCGAGGGAACAGAAGCTACTACGAGCAGTACTTC. This codes for CAITRGNRSYYEQYF.

The chain links TRBV25-1 to TRBJ2-7; TRBD1 is a possible D gene (6 bases). Germline V gives CDR1 MGHDK, CDR2 SYGVNS. The CDR3 runs to 13 residues. Trimming cost V 4 bases and J 2 bases, with 9 bases left between them. The DNA for the CDR3 is TGTGCCAGCAGTGGGACAGTGACCTACGAGCAGTACTTC. This sequence encodes CASSGTVTYEQYF.

The chain employs TRBV5-4 and TRBJ2-7; either TRBD1 or TRBD2 may supply D (5 bases each). V lost 4 bases, J lost 2 bases, and 13 bases lay in between. CDR1 is SGHNT and CDR2 is YYREEE in the germline V gene (reference sequence). The CDR3 has 14 amino acids. CDR3 protein: CASSPGDGAYEQYF. CDR3 DNA: TGTGCCAGCAGCCCCGGGGACGGAGCCTACGAGCAGTACTTC. Filled out from reference TRBV5-4 and TRBJ2-7, the complete variable domain reads ETGVTQSPTHLIKTRGQQVTLRCSSQSGHNTVSWYQQALGQGPQFIFQYYREEENGRGNFPPRFSGLQFPNYSSELNVNALELDDSALYLCASSPGDGAYEQYFGPGTRLTVT.

This chain links TRBV30 with TRBJ1-2, with D unresolved. The CDR3 consists of 14 residues. The germline V gene has CDR1 GTSNPN and CDR2 SVGIG (reference sequence). Deletions cut 4 bases from V and 4 bases from J, with 16 bases between. CDR3 residues: CAWKIAGSFYGYTF. CDR3 nucleotide sequence: TGTGCCTGGAAAATCGCCGGATCCTTCTATGGCTACACCTTC.

This clone was seen a few times. The chain is built from TRBV2 and TRBJ1-1; the match to TRBD1 covers 8 bases. CDR1 is SNHLY, CDR2 FYNNEI, per germline. The CDR3 extends over 13 amino acids. V trimming: 8 bases; J trimming: 4 bases; junction bases outside the gene matches: 6. The CDR3 coding sequence is TGTGCCAGCCTTTTCGGGACAGGCACTGAAGCTTTCTTT. Its protein is CASLFGTGTEAFF. The complete variable domain, with remaining parts taken from reference TRBV2 and TRBJ1-1, reads EPEVTQTPSHQVTQMGQEVILRCVPISNHLYFYWYRQILGQKVEFLVSFYNNEISEKSEIFDDQFSVERPDGSNFTLKIRSTKLEDSAMYFCASLFGTGTEAFFGQGTRLTVV.

The rearrangement joins TRBV19 to TRBJ2-2; D not resolved. V shed 3 bases and J shed 3 bases, with 2 bases lying between them. The CDR3 has 12 residues. Germline assignment: CDR1 LNHDA and CDR2 SQIVND (reference sequence). CDR3 coding DNA: TGTGCCAGTAGTATTTACACCGGGGAGCTGTTTTTT. Its translation: CASSIYTGELFF. The whole variable domain, remainder taken from reference TRBV19 and TRBJ2-2, is DGGITQSPKYLFRKEGQNVTLSCEQNLNHDAMYWYRQDPGQGLRLIYYSQIVNDFQKGDIAEGYSVSREKKESFPLTVTSAQKNPTAFYLCASSIYTGELFFGEGSRLTVL.

This clone was seen a handful of times. The chain couples TRBV9 to TRBJ2-1, with 9 bases identical to TRBD2. Unmatched junction bases numbered 4, after V lost 4 bases and J lost 5 bases. The CDR3 has 14 residues. The germline CDR1 and CDR2 sequences are SGDLS and YYNGEE. CDR3 in amino acids: CASSPIAGDNEQFF. CDR3 coding DNA: TGTGCCAGCAGCCCAATAGCGGGAGACAATGAGCAGTTCTTC. The whole variable domain, remainder taken from reference TRBV9 and TRBJ2-1, is DSGVTQTPKHLITATGQRVTLRCSPRSGDLSVYWYQQSLDQGLQFLIQYYNGEERAKGNILERFSAQQFPDLHSELNLSSLELGDSALYFCASSPIAGDNEQFFGPGTRLTVL.